Below, 29 T cell receptor beta chains from the same sample are listed, as sequenced in a study of cytotoxic CD8 clonotypes in ibrutinib-treated CLL. Sequencing used immunoSEQ multiplex PCR; TCRdb keeps in-frame clones, though not all of them. The table includes more than 8,500 clones, over 60% detected once. The source material was PBMCs, sampled before ibrutinib treatment. These receptors came from a human donor with chronic lymphocytic leukemia.

This chain uses TRBV27 with TRBJ2-2, with D unclear. Trimming removed 6 bases from V and 3 bases from J, with 8 bases in between. The V gene's germline CDR1 is MNHEY and CDR2 SMNVEV (reference sequence). The CDR3 consists of 13 residues. CDR3 residues: CASRASDTGELFF. CDR3 bases: TGTGCCAGCAGGGCATCCGACACCGGGGAGCTGTTTTTT.

V gene TRBV15 combines with J gene TRBJ2-2, with 8 nucleotides matching TRBD1. The CDR3 spans 16 residues. Germline V gene lookup returns CDR1 LNHNV and CDR2 YYDKDF (reference sequence). V lost 8 bases to trimming and J lost 1 base; unmatched junction nucleotides: 9. The CDR3 DNA reads TGTGCCACCTGTCGGACCGGGACAGGGAACACCGGGGAGCTGTTTTTT. This encodes CATCRTGTGNTGELFF.

In this sample, this clone turned up a few times. This sequence joins TRBV1 and TRBJ1-5; the table's D call, TRBD1, has no DNA check behind it. TRBV1 counts as a pseudogene. This CDR3 spans 16 amino acids. The CDR3 is CTSSQGFRGRNQPQHF. The CDR3 bases are TGCACCAGCAGCCAAGGGTTCAGGGGCCGCAATCAGCCCCAGCATTTT.

This clone was recorded once. This chain links TRBV27 with TRBJ1-2, with 9 bases aligning to TRBD1. With V trimmed by 10 bases and J by 4 bases, 10 bases remained unmatched. This CDR3 spans 14 amino acids. Germline V lookup: CDR1 MNHEY, CDR2 SMNVEV (reference sequence). The CDR3 protein is CATSVKTGGYGYTF. DNA of the CDR3: TGTGCCACCTCGGTAAAGACAGGGGGCTATGGCTACACCTTC.

The chain combines TRBV19 with TRBJ1-2, with D perhaps matching TRBD1 (6 bases). The V gene lost 10 bases and the J gene lost 3 bases, with 12 bases spanning the gap. The germline gives CDR1 LNHDA, CDR2 SQIVND (reference sequence). The CDR3 sequence is 12 residues long. In DNA, the CDR3 is TGTGCCACCTTAGGGACATACTATGGCTACACCTTC. It codes for CATLGTYYGYTF.

This clone was seen more than once but under ten times. The genes are TRBV7-6 and TRBJ1-2; the D is unclear. Germline lookup yields CDR1 SGHVS and CDR2 FNYEAQ. V was trimmed by 1 base and J by 8 bases, leaving 14 bases between them. The CDR3 has 14 residues. This CDR3 reads CASSLGGRSQGYTF. In nucleotides, the CDR3 is TGTGCCAGCAGCTTAGGAGGCAGGAGTCAGGGCTACACCTTC.

This clone appeared once. The chain combines TRBV7-8 with TRBJ1-4; no firm D call. The CDR3 has 13 residues. Trimming cost V 3 bases and J 5 bases, with 7 bases left between them. Germline values: CDR1 SGHVS, CDR2 FQNEAQ. DNA of the CDR3: TGTGCCAGCAGCTTTAGACGAAATGAAAAACTGTTTTTT. Its protein is CASSFRRNEKLFF.

There are a few counts of this clone. The chain uses TRBV11-2 and TRBJ2-3, with 8 bases identical to TRBD2. The CDR3 spans 14 residues. Germline V CDR1 and CDR2: SGHAT, FQNNGV. J gave up 7 bases and V 0 bases, and 3 bases lay outside the gene matches. The CDR3 loop is CASSLEASGHTQYF. The CDR3 bases are TGTGCCAGCAGCTTAGAGGCTAGCGGGCATACGCAGTATTTT.

This chain connects TRBV6-1 to TRBJ2-7; D may be TRBD2 (5 bases). The CDR3 loop spans 14 amino acids. The germline gives CDR1 MNHNS, CDR2 SASEGT. V was pared by 0 bases and J by 1 base, with 7 bases between. CDR3 amino acids: CASSEAGLSYEQYF. The DNA of the CDR3 is TGTGCCAGCAGTGAAGCTGGACTTTCCTACGAGCAGTACTTC.

This chain uses TRBV29-1 with TRBJ1-1; D not certain. The germline CDR1 and CDR2 sequences are SQVTM and ANQGSEA. The CDR3 spans 11 residues. Trimming took 3 bases from V and 1 from J, leaving 3 bases between them. CDR3 sequence: CSVEGNTEAFF. The CDR3 nucleotides read TGCAGCGTTGAGGGGAACACTGAAGCTTTCTTT.

This rearrangement joins TRBV9 to TRBJ2-3; the match to TRBD2 covers 8 bases. Germline V lookup: CDR1 SGDLS, CDR2 YYNGEE. CDR3 size: 16 residues. After removal of 0 bases from V and 3 bases from J, the junction contained 6 bases not matched to a gene. CDR3 sequence (DNA): TGTGCCAGCAGCGTAGAATGGACTAGCTTGACAGATACGCAGTATTTT. This codes for CASSVEWTSLTDTQYF. Full variable domain (remainder filled in from reference TRBV9 and TRBJ2-3): DSGVTQTPKHLITATGQRVTLRCSPRSGDLSVYWYQQSLDQGLQFLIQYYNGEERAKGNILERFSAQQFPDLHSELNLSSLELGDSALYFCASSVEWTSLTDTQYFGPGTRLTVL.

This sequence joins TRBV11-1 and TRBJ2-3, with 7 bases aligning to TRBD2. J gave up 0 bases and V 5 bases, and 5 bases lay outside the gene matches. The CDR3 has 15 amino acids. Germline CDR1 and CDR2: SGHAT and FQDESV (reference sequence). The CDR3: CASSAVGGSTDTQYF. CDR3 nucleotide sequence: TGTGCCAGCAGCGCGGTCGGGGGGAGCACAGATACGCAGTATTTT. Full variable domain (outside the CDR3, taken from reference TRBV11-1 and TRBJ2-3): EAEVAQSPRYKITEKSQAVAFWCDPISGHATLYWYRQILGQGPELLVQFQDESVVDDSQLPKDRFSAERLKGVDSTLKIQPAELGDSAMYLCASSAVGGSTDTQYFGPGTRLTVL.

V is TRBV5-1 and J is TRBJ1-3, with TRBD1 as a possible D gene (5 bases). This CDR3 comprises 15 residues. The V gene lost 0 bases and the J gene lost 4 bases, with 11 bases spanning the gap. Germline V CDR1 and CDR2: SGHRS, YFSETQ. CDR3 residues: CASSLGQGRGNTIYF. The CDR3 region has the DNA TGCGCCAGCAGCTTGGGGCAGGGACGCGGAAACACCATATATTTT. Full variable domain (remainder filled in from reference TRBV5-1 and TRBJ1-3): KAGVTQTPRYLIKTRGQQVTLSCSPISGHRSVSWYQQTPGQGLQFLFEYFSETQRNKGNFPGRFSGRQFSNSRSEMNVSTLELGDSALYLCASSLGQGRGNTIYFGEGSWLTVV.

The chain uses TRBV6-5 and TRBJ2-1; the match to TRBD2 covers 8 bases. V trimming: 0 bases; J trimming: 8 bases; junction bases outside the gene matches: 9. The V gene's germline CDR1 is MNHEY and CDR2 SVGAGI. This CDR3 region has 16 residues. The CDR3: CASSYSSLWREDEQFF. The CDR3 DNA is TGTGCCAGCAGTTACTCGAGTCTGTGGCGGGAGGATGAGCAGTTCTTC.

The J gene is TRBJ1-4, the V gene TRBV28; 7 bases align to TRBD1. The V segment lost 3 bases and the J segment 7 bases; nucleotides outside the gene matches: 5. Germline CDR1 is MDHEN and CDR2 is SYDVKM. This CDR3 spans 14 amino acids. The CDR3 is CASSFRGGSEKLFF. As DNA, the CDR3 is TGTGCCAGCAGTTTCAGAGGGGGCTCTGAAAAACTGTTTTTT.

J is TRBJ1-1 and V is TRBV4-1; 7 positions match TRBD1. V gave up 6 bases and J gave up 4 bases; unmatched junction bases: 2. Germline assignment: CDR1 MGHRA and CDR2 YSYEKL. This CDR3 is 12 amino acids long. The CDR3 nucleotides read TGCGCCAGCAGAGACAGGGTCACTGAAGCTTTCTTT. Its translation: CASRDRVTEAFF.

This clone is deemed medium-sized. This sequence joins TRBV18 and TRBJ2-7; 8 bases match TRBD1. V lost 6 bases and J lost 5; bases outside the gene matches: 12. Germline V gives CDR1 KGHSH, CDR2 LQKENI. This CDR3 comprises 15 residues. Written as DNA, the CDR3 is TGTGCCAGCTCCAAACCGACAGGGGTAAAAGACGAGCAGTACTTC. This sequence encodes CASSKPTGVKDEQYF.

This clone was counted between two and nine times. The V call is TRBV28, the J call TRBJ1-5; no firm D call. Trimming cost V 6 bases and J 3 bases, with 12 bases left between them. CDR3 size: 14 residues. In germline, CDR1 is MDHEN, CDR2 SYDVKM. CDR3 region: CASRFFDFNQPQHF. The CDR3 region has the DNA TGTGCCAGCAGATTTTTCGATTTCAATCAGCCCCAGCATTTT.

The genes are TRBV11-2 and TRBJ1-5, with D perhaps matching TRBD1 (5 bases). Germline V CDR1 and CDR2: SGHAT, FQNNGV. CDR3 length: 14 amino acids. V was shortened by 1 base and J by 3 bases, with 7 bases between the two germline ends. The CDR3 DNA is TGTGCCAGCAGCTTAGCCAGGGTCAATCAGCCCCAGCATTTT. Residues: CASSLARVNQPQHF.

This chain uses TRBV29-1 with TRBJ2-7; D gene unclear. The germline V gene encodes CDR1 SQVTM and CDR2 ANQGSEA. This CDR3 is built from 12 residues. The V end was cut by 4 bases, the J end by 5 bases, with 12 bases between. The DNA of the CDR3 is TGCAGCGTTGGCTCGTATCCGAACGAGCAGTACTTC. Encoded protein: CSVGSYPNEQYF.

This clone was counted between two and nine times. The V gene is TRBV5-1, the J gene TRBJ2-7; D is perhaps TRBD1 or TRBD2 (6 bases each). The CDR3 covers 13 residues. The V and J ends lost 7 bases and 5 bases respectively, with 16 bases between them. Germline CDR1 is SGHRS and CDR2 is YFSETQ. The CDR3 reads CASSWRDIHEQYF. The CDR3, as DNA: TGCGCCAGCTCCTGGAGGGACATCCACGAGCAGTACTTC.

The chain combines TRBV5-4 with TRBJ2-2; D gene ambiguous. CDR1 and CDR2 (germline): SGHNT, YYREEE (reference sequence). The CDR3 totals 16 residues. Trimming left V 0 bases short and J 2 bases short, with 11 bases between. This CDR3 is CASSLVLIGNTGELFF. CDR3 DNA sequence: TGTGCCAGCAGCTTGGTCCTAATCGGCAACACCGGGGAGCTGTTTTTT. The full variable domain, in which reference TRBV5-4 and TRBJ2-2 provide the parts outside the CDR3, is ETGVTQSPTHLIKTRGQQVTLRCSSQSGHNTVSWYQQALGQGPQFIFQYYREEENGRGNFPPRFSGLQFPNYSSELNVNALELDDSALYLCASSLVLIGNTGELFFGEGSRLTVL.

The chain couples TRBV7-9 to TRBJ2-1; D may be TRBD1 or TRBD2 (6 bases each). CDR3 length: 15 residues. Germline V gene data show CDR1 as SEHNR and CDR2 as FQNEAQ (reference sequence). With 2 bases removed from V and 6 bases from J, the gap between germline ends came to 14 bases. The CDR3 reads CASSLNGGQFNEQFF. The CDR3, as DNA: TGTGCCAGCAGCTTAAACGGGGGCCAGTTCAATGAGCAGTTCTTC.

J is TRBJ1-1 and V is TRBV7-9; D is possibly TRBD1 (6 bases). The ends were cut back, 4 bases at V and 7 bases at J, with 13 bases in the middle. The CDR3 runs to 13 residues. The V gene's germline CDR1 is SEHNR and CDR2 FQNEAQ (reference sequence). Written as DNA, the CDR3 is TGTGCCAGCAGCTCCAGGACAGATTTTGAAGCTTTCTTT. It encodes CASSSRTDFEAFF.

The V call is TRBV11-2, the J call TRBJ2-3; 10 bases are a match to TRBD2. This CDR3 region has 18 residues. Trimming at V came to 3 bases and at J to 0 bases, leaving 9 bases not matched to a gene. CDR1 is SGHAT, CDR2 FQNNGV, per germline. The CDR3 DNA follows: TGTGCCAGCAGCTTTACGCCTAGCGGGAGCACCAGCACAGATACGCAGTATTTT. It specifies CASSFTPSGSTSTDTQYF. The whole variable domain, remainder taken from reference TRBV11-2 and TRBJ2-3, is EAGVAQSPRYKIIEKRQSVAFWCNPISGHATLYWYQQILGQGPKLLIQFQNNGVVDDSQLPKDRFSAERLKGVDSTLKIQPAKLEDSAVYLCASSFTPSGSTSTDTQYFGPGTRLTVL.

This sequence joins TRBV6-1 and TRBJ1-5; D is undetermined. CDR1 is MNHNS and CDR2 is SASEGT in the germline V gene. CDR3 length: 13 residues. V was pared by 1 base and J by 9 bases, with 10 bases between. CDR3 DNA sequence: TGTGCCAGCAGTGAAGTGCGTGGGCTGCCCCAGCATTTT. Encoded protein: CASSEVRGLPQHF.

This chain links TRBV6-5 with TRBJ2-1, with TRBD2 matching 8 bases. Germline loops: CDR1 MNHEY, CDR2 SVGAGI. Trimming took 4 bases from V and 12 from J; bases not matched to a gene: 17. The CDR3 is 16 residues long. CDR3 region: CASSSTAGEPTWGQFF. The CDR3 bases are TGTGCCAGCAGTTCAACAGCGGGAGAACCAACCTGGGGGCAGTTCTTC.

The gene calls are TRBV29-1 and TRBJ2-5; D might be TRBD1 or TRBD2, each matching 5 bases. V lost 6 bases and J lost 1, with 9 bases in between. Germline assignment: CDR1 SQVTM and CDR2 ANQGSEA. The CDR3 is 12 residues long. CDR3 nucleotide sequence: TGCAGCGTGGGGACCTCCCAAGAGACCCAGTACTTC. Protein: CSVGTSQETQYF. The whole variable domain, remainder taken from reference TRBV29-1 and TRBJ2-5, is SAVISQKPSRDICQRGTSLTIQCQVDSQVTMMFWYRQQPGQSLTLIATANQGSEATYESGFVIDKFPISRPNLTFSTLTVSNMSPEDSSIYLCSVGTSQETQYFGPGTRLLVL.

V and J are TRBV6-5 and TRBJ2-7; tentatively, D is TRBD1 (5 bases). Looked up from germline, CDR1 is MNHEY and CDR2 is SVGAGI. V was pared by 6 bases and J by 2 bases, with 11 bases between. This CDR3 contains 13 residues. The CDR3 here is CASRGVRTYEQYF. The CDR3 DNA is TGTGCCAGCAGAGGGGTCAGAACCTACGAGCAGTACTTC.